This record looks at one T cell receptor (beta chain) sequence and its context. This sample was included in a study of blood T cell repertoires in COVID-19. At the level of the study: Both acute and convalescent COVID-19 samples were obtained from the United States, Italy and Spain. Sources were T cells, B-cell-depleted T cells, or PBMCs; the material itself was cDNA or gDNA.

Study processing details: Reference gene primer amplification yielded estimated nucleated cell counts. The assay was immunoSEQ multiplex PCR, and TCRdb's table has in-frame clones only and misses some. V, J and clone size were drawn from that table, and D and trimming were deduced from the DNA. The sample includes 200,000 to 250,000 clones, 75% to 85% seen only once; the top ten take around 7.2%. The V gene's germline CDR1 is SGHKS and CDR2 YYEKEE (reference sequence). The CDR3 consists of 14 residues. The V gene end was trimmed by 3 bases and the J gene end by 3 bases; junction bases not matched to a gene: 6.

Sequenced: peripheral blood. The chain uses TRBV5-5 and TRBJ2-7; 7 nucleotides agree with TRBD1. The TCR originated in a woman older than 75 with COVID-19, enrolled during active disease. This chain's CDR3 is CASSSRTGLYEQYF. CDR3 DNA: TGTGCCAGCAGCTCCCGGACAGGCCTCTACGAGCAGTACTTC.